These T cell receptor beta chains were read from a single sample in a study of vaccination and CD4 T cells after COVID-19. A single record per CDR3 protein comes from TCRdb applying MiXCR to the PCR reads. The sample includes some 9,000 distinct CDR3 sequences, around 72% of them seen just once. These receptors have no known antigen. The sample comprised CD4+ T cells from blood, cultured in vitro. Receptor source: a human donor who had recovered from COVID-19. The CDR3 runs from the conserved cysteine through the conserved F or W. D genes are given only for firm matches. Clone sizes are given selectively: once, few, many, or a class where the clone is expanded.

cdr3_nt cdr3_aa j_call v_call clone_size d_call
TGTGCCAGCAGCCCTTACCTAGGGGGCTACACCTTC CASSPYLGGYTF TRBJ1-2 TRBV11-3 . .
TGTGCCAGCAGTTACGGGGGGCTAGGATCCTACGAGCAGTACTTC CASSYGGLGSYEQYF TRBJ2-7 TRBV6-5 once .
TGTGCCACCAGCATCCTGGCTAGCGGAGCCAGCACAGATACGCAGTATTTT CATSILASGASTDTQYF TRBJ2-3 TRBV15 . TRBD2
TGTGCCAGCCCGCTCGGGCCCGGGCCCAACTATGGCTACACCTTC CASPLGPGPNYGYTF TRBJ1-2 TRBV12-3/TRBV12-4 . .
TGTGCCAGCAGCTTGGCGGGGACCGCGAACACCGGGGAGCTGTTTTTT CASSLAGTANTGELFF TRBJ2-2 TRBV5-4 . .
TGTGCCAGCAGTTCGCTAGCGGGGTGGGGAGAAGAGACCCAGTACTTC CASSSLAGWGEETQYF TRBJ2-5 TRBV27 . TRBD2
TGCAGTGCTAGCGGGGGGGCGAGGACAGATACGCAGTATTTT CSASGGARTDTQYF TRBJ2-3 TRBV20-1 . TRBD2
TGTGCCATCAGTGACGGGAGCTCTGGAAACACCATATATTTT CAISDGSSGNTIYF TRBJ1-3 TRBV10-3 few .
TGTGCCAGCAGAAACGCGGGCACAGATACGCAGTATTTT CASRNAGTDTQYF TRBJ2-3 TRBV7-9 . .
TGCAGTGCCTCCCGCCAACTGCAGAACACCGGGGAGCTGTTTTTT CSASRQLQNTGELFF TRBJ2-2 TRBV20-1 . .
TGTGCCAGTAGTATAAGGGGGGGACAGGGCTACGAGCAGTACTTC CASSIRGGQGYEQYF TRBJ2-7 TRBV19 . TRBD1
TGTGCCAGCAGCTTCCCCGGGACAGGGGGCGACCCCGGGGAGCTGTTTTTT CASSFPGTGGDPGELFF TRBJ2-2 TRBV7-6 few TRBD1
TGTGCCAGCACACTCGGGTCCGACACCGGGGAGCTGTTTTTT CASTLGSDTGELFF TRBJ2-2 TRBV28 once .
TGCAGTGCCGGGGCCGGGGGGGGCTCGAGAGAGACCCAGTACTTC CSAGAGGGSRETQYF TRBJ2-5 TRBV20-1 . TRBD2
TGTGCCAGCAGTAAACCGGGACTAGCGGGAGGAGATACGCAGTATTTT CASSKPGLAGGDTQYF TRBJ2-3 TRBV27 . TRBD2
TGTGCCAGTAAACAGGGTTCGGGTCAGCCCCAGCATTTT CASKQGSGQPQHF TRBJ1-5 TRBV19 once .
TGTGCCAGTAGTATTGCCGGAACAAGCACAGATACGCAGTATTTT CASSIAGTSTDTQYF TRBJ2-3 TRBV19 . .
TGTGCCATCAGTGAAACAGGGTTTGGTCAGCCCCAGCATTTT CAISETGFGQPQHF TRBJ1-5 TRBV10-3 . .
TGTGCCAGCAGCCCCGCGGGCGGCACAGATACGCAGTATTTT CASSPAGGTDTQYF TRBJ2-3 TRBV7-3 . .
TGTGCCAGCAGCTTAGCGGGGGACACTAGCACAGATACGCAGTATTTT CASSLAGDTSTDTQYF TRBJ2-3 TRBV11-3 . .
TGCAGTGCTAGGGATGGGGTTACGGGGGAGCTGTTTTTT CSARDGVTGELFF TRBJ2-2 TRBV20-1 few .
TGCAGTGCTAGAGATTTGGACAGGGGGCTTAGCACTGAAGCTTTCTTT CSARDLDRGLSTEAFF TRBJ1-1 TRBV20-1 . TRBD1
TGTGCCAGCAGCTCCTCTAGCGGAGGTCTGACCGGGGAGCTGTTTTTT CASSSSSGGLTGELFF TRBJ2-2 TRBV7-2 . TRBD2
TGTGCCAGCACTGGGGGACTAGCGGGAGGGCCGAGCACAGATACGCAGTATTTT CASTGGLAGGPSTDTQYF TRBJ2-3 TRBV2 . TRBD2
TGTGCCACCAGTGACGGAGCTGGGGAGACCCAGTACTTC CATSDGAGETQYF TRBJ2-5 TRBV24-1 . .
TGTGCCAGCAGCTTAGACGGGAGAAGCAATCAGCCCCAGCATTTT CASSLDGRSNQPQHF TRBJ1-5 TRBV7-2 once .
TGCAGTGCCCTAGCGGGGGAAAGGCAAGCCCAGTACTTC CSALAGERQAQYF TRBJ2-5 TRBV20-1 . TRBD2
TGTGCCACCAGTGACCCGAACAGGGGGCATATAGATACGCAGTATTTT CATSDPNRGHIDTQYF TRBJ2-3 TRBV24-1 . TRBD1
TGTGCCAGCAGCCCAACTGGGGGCCGGGTCAATTCACCCCTCCACTTT CASSPTGGRVNSPLHF TRBJ1-6 TRBV7-2 . .
TGTGCCAGCAGTGAGATCTACGAGCAGTACTTC CASSEIYEQYF TRBJ2-7 TRBV2 once .
TGTGCCAGCAGTTACGGGACTAGCGGGGGATATACGCAGTATTTT CASSYGTSGGYTQYF TRBJ2-3 TRBV6-5 few TRBD2
TGTGCCAGTAGTATTCAGAAAGGCGGGTATTCACCCCTCCACTTT CASSIQKGGYSPLHF TRBJ1-6 TRBV19 . .
TGTGCCAGCAGCGTAGAAGATATAACCGACGAGCAGTACTTC CASSVEDITDEQYF TRBJ2-7 TRBV9 . .
TGTGCCAGCTTGTCCCTTGGGGGGGGCATAGGGGAGCTGTTTTTT CASLSLGGGIGELFF TRBJ2-2 TRBV28 . .
TGTGCCAGCAGCGACAGGGGAGTCGGTGAAAAACTGTTTTTT CASSDRGVGEKLFF TRBJ1-4 TRBV11-2 . TRBD1
TGTGCCACCGTAGTGACTAGCGAGACCTACGAGCAGTACTTC CATVVTSETYEQYF TRBJ2-7 TRBV6-1 . TRBD2
TGTGCCAGCAGCTTAGGGTCACAGTACATTGAGCAGTTCTTC CASSLGSQYIEQFF TRBJ2-1 TRBV7-6 few .
TGTGCCAGCAGGTTCCTAGGGGAGACCCAGTACTTC CASRFLGETQYF TRBJ2-5 TRBV2 . .
TGTGCCAGCAGTGAAGCGGGAGGACACGAGCAGTACTTC CASSEAGGHEQYF TRBJ2-7 TRBV6-1 . .
TGTGCCAGCAGTCGCCGACAGGGGGCGCAGGGCACTGAAGCTTTCTTT CASSRRQGAQGTEAFF TRBJ1-1 TRBV27 few TRBD1
TGCGCCAGCAGCTCCGGGACAGGGCCTTTCTATGGCTACACCTTC CASSSGTGPFYGYTF TRBJ1-2 TRBV5-1 . TRBD1